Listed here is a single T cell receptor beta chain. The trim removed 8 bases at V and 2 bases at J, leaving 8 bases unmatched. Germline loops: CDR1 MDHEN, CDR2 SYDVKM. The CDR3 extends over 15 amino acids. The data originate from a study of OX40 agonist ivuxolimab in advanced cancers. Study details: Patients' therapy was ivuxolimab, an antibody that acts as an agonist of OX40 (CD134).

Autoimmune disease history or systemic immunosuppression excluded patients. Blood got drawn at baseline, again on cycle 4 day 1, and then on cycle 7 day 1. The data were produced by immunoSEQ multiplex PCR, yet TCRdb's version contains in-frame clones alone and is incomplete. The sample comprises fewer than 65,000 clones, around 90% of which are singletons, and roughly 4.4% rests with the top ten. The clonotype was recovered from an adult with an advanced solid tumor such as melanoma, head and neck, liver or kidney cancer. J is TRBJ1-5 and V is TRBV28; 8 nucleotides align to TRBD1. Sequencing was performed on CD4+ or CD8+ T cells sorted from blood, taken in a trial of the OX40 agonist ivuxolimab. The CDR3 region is CASLSQGAGNQPQHF. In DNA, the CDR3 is TGTGCCAGCCTTTCTCAGGGGGCGGGCAATCAGCCCCAGCATTTT. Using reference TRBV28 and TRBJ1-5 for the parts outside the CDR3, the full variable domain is DVKVTQSSRYLVKRTGEKVFLECVQDMDHENMFWYRQDPGLGLRLIYFSYDVKMKEKGDIPEGYSVSREKKERFSLILESASTNQTSMYLCASLSQGAGNQPQHFGDGTRLSIL.